This entry describes one TCR beta chain. Its antigen is as yet unknown. In TCRdb, the 5' RACE reads were re-called with MiXCR into one record per CDR3 protein. Of more than 650,000 distinct CDR3 sequences in the sample, less than 7% were seen once. Healthy Caucasian individuals made up all the donors. The germline V gene has CDR1 LGHDT and CDR2 YNNKEL (reference sequence). The CDR3 runs 11 residues. V was cut by 4 bases and J by 12 bases, with 10 bases left in between. The data were obtained in a study of identical twins. Overall study findings and caveats: Low generation probability was overrepresented in out-of-frame alpha sequences shared by twins. Partial confounding of zero-insertion analyses by invariant MAIT and iNKT cells was possible.

The clonotype was recovered from a man younger than 35 in good health. The sample was naive T cells sorted from blood. This chain links TRBV3-1 with TRBJ2-1; a weak D match, TRBD2 (6 bases). CDR3 in amino acids: CASSRGVWQFF. DNA of the CDR3: TGTGCCAGCAGCCGGGGGGTATGGCAGTTCTTC.